Listed below are T cell receptor beta chains from one sample, sequenced in a study of blood T cell repertoires in COVID-19. Sequencing was performed with immunoSEQ multiplex PCR; in TCRdb, only in-frame clones are kept and a portion is missing. The table lists about 63,000 clones, roughly 76% of them singletons. The source material was peripheral blood. Receptor source: a woman of 80 years or more with acute or convalescent COVID-19. The CDR3 runs from the conserved cysteine through the conserved F or W. The order of the fields is clone size, D gene, V gene, J gene, CDR3 DNA, CDR3 protein. D genes are given only for firm matches. Size values are once, few and many counts, or a class for expanded clones, and some rows have none.

size: -
D: -
V: TRBV7-9
J: TRBJ1-1
DNA: TGTGCCAGCAGCTTCGGAGAGACTGAAGCTTTCTTT
CDR3: CASSFGETEAFF

size: few
D: -
V: TRBV30
J: TRBJ2-5
DNA: TGTGCCTGGAGTGCCCTGGCCGGGATGGTTATAAAGACCCAGTACTTC
CDR3: CAWSALAGMVIKTQYF

size: -
D: -
V: TRBV30
J: TRBJ2-3
DNA: TGTGCCTGGGGAGCGGCAGATACGCAGTATTTT
CDR3: CAWGAADTQYF

size: -
D: TRBD1
V: TRBV2
J: TRBJ1-5
DNA: TGTGCCAGCAGTGAGGGACAGGGTAGATATAGCAATCAGCCCCAGCATTTT
CDR3: CASSEGQGRYSNQPQHF

size: few
D: TRBD2
V: TRBV7-3
J: TRBJ2-3
DNA: TGTGCCAGCAGCTTTCAAGCGGGAGGATCCGCGGGCACAGATACGCAGTATTTT
CDR3: CASSFQAGGSAGTDTQYF

size: -
D: TRBD2
V: TRBV19
J: TRBJ2-5
DNA: TGTGCCAGTAGTATCGGTAGCGGGGGAGAGACCCAGTACTTC
CDR3: CASSIGSGGETQYF

size: few
D: -
V: TRBV10-2
J: TRBJ2-7
DNA: TGCGCCAGCAGCCCCCAGGGCCACGAGCAGTACTTC
CDR3: CASSPQGHEQYF

size: -
D: TRBD1
V: TRBV4-1
J: TRBJ1-4
DNA: TGCGCCAGCAGCCAGCCAGGGGGCCCCAGGATAATTGAAAAACTGTTTTTT
CDR3: CASSQPGGPRIIEKLFF

size: -
D: -
V: TRBV4-1
J: TRBJ2-7
DNA: TGCGCCAGCAGCCAAGGACTGTACGAGCAGTACTTC
CDR3: CASSQGLYEQYF

size: -
D: -
V: TRBV4-1
J: TRBJ2-3
DNA: TGCGCCAGCAGCCAAGGGCTGCTAGCCTCCAGTGATACGCAGTATTTT
CDR3: CASSQGLLASSDTQYF

size: -
D: -
V: TRBV5-1
J: TRBJ2-5
DNA: TGCGCCAGCAGCCCGAGCGGTCTGGGGTACCAAGAGACCCAGTACTTC
CDR3: CASSPSGLGYQETQYF

size: -
D: -
V: TRBV2
J: TRBJ1-2
DNA: TGTGCCAGCAAACGGTCCTATGGCTACACCTTC
CDR3: CASKRSYGYTF

size: -
D: TRBD2
V: TRBV28
J: TRBJ2-4
DNA: TGTGCCAGCAAAGGCCCGCCGGGGGGACTAGCCAAAAACATTCAGTACTTC
CDR3: CASKGPPGGLAKNIQYF

size: -
D: -
V: TRBV3-1/TRBV3-2
J: TRBJ2-2
DNA: TGTGCCAGCAGTATGAGCGGGGAGCTGTTTTTT
CDR3: CASSMSGELFF

size: -
D: -
V: TRBV11-1
J: TRBJ2-2
DNA: TGTGCCAGCAGCCTACTGACAGGAGTGAACACCGGGGAGCTGTTTTTT
CDR3: CASSLLTGVNTGELFF

size: -
D: TRBD2
V: TRBV7-3
J: TRBJ2-1
DNA: TGTGCCAGCAGCTCTAGGAGCGGGAGCCTCAATGAGCAGTTCTTC
CDR3: CASSSRSGSLNEQFF

size: once
D: TRBD2
V: TRBV10-2
J: TRBJ2-2
DNA: TGCGCCAGCAGATGGACTAGCGGGAACACCGGGGAGCTGTTTTTT
CDR3: CASRWTSGNTGELFF

size: -
D: TRBD1
V: TRBV6-2/TRBV6-3
J: TRBJ1-5
DNA: TGTGCCAGCAGTTACTCGGGGCAGGGGGAACAGCCCCAGCATTTT
CDR3: CASSYSGQGEQPQHF